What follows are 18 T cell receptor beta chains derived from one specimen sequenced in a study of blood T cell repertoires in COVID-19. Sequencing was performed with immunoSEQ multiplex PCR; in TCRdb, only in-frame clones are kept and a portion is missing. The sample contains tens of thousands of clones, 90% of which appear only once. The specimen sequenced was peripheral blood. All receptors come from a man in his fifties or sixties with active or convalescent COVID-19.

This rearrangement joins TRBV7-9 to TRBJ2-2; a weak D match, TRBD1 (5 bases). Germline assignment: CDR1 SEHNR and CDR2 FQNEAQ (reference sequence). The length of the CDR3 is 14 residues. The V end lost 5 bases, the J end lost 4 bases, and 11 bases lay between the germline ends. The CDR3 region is CASSLRQTTGELFF. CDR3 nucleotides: TGTGCCAGCAGCCTCCGACAGACCACCGGGGAGCTGTTTTTT. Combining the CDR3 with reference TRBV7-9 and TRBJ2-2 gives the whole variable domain DTGVSQNPRHKITKRGQNVTFRCDPISEHNRLYWYRQTLGQGPEFLTYFQNEAQLEKSRLLSDRFSAERPKGSFSTLEIQRTEQGDSAMYLCASSLRQTTGELFFGEGSRLTVL.

CDR3 DNA sequence: TGTGCCAGCAGCCCCGGTGGGGACTGGTCCAATGAGCAGTTCTTC. Its translation: CASSPGGDWSNEQFF. The V call is TRBV11-3, the J call TRBJ2-1; D may be TRBD2 (6 bases). The ends were cut back, 5 bases at V and 6 bases at J, with 17 bases in the middle. Looked up from germline, CDR1 is SGHNT and CDR2 is YENEEA. This CDR3 region has 15 residues.

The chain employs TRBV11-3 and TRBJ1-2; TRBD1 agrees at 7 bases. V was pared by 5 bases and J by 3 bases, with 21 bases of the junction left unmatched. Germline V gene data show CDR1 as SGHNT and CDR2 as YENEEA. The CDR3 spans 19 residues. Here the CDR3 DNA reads TGTGCCAGCAGCCCCCTTTGGAGGGGGCAGAGAAAATTTTACTATGGCTACACCTTC. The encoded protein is CASSPLWRGQRKFYYGYTF.

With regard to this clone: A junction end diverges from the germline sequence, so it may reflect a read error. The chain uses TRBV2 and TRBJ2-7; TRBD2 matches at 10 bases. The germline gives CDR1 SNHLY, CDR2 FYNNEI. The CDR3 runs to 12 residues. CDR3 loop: CVSGGDSGEQYF. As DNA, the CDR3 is TGTGTCAGCGGGGGGGATTCAGGAGAGCAGTACTTC.

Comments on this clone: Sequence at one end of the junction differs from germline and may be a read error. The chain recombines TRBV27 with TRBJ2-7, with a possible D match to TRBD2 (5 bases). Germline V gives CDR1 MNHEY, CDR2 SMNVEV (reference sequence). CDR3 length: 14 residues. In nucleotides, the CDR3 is TGTGCCAGCAGTTCTTGGTCTGGTAGATCTAGCCTTTCCTTC. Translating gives CASSSWSGRSSLSF.

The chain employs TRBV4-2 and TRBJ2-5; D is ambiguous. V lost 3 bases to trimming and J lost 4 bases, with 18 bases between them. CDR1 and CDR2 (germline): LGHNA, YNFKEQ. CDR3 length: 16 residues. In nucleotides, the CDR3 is TGTGCCAGCAGCCAGAGACTCCCTGGCACGGCAGAGACCCAGTACTTC. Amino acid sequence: CASSQRLPGTAETQYF.

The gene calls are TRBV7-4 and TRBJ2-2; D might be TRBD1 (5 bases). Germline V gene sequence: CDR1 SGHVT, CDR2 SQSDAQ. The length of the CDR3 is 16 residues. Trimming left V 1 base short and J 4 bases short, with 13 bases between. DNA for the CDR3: TGTGCCAGCAGCTTAGTGGGCGGACACCTCACCGGGGAGCTGTTTTTT. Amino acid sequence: CASSLVGGHLTGELFF.

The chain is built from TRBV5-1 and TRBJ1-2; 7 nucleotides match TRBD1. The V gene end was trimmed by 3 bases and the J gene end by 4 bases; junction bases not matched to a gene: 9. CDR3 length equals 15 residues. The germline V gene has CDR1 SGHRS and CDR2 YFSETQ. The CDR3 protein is CASSSLTGVRYGYTF. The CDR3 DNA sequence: TGCGCCAGCAGCTCACTTACAGGGGTCCGCTATGGCTACACCTTC.

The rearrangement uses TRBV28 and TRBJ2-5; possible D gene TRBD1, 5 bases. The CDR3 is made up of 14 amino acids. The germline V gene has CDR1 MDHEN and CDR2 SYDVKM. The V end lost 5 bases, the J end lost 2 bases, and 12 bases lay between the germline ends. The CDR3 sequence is CASSPRTPQETQYF. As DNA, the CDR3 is TGTGCCAGCAGTCCCCGGACACCTCAAGAGACCCAGTACTTC.

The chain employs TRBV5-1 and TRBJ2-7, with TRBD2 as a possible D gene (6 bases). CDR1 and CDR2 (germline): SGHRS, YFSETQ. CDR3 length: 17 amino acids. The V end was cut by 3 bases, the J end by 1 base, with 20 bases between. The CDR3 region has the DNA TGCGCCAGCAGCTGGGGCCCCTCGACCGGGACTTCCTACGAGCAGTACTTC. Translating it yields CASSWGPSTGTSYEQYF.

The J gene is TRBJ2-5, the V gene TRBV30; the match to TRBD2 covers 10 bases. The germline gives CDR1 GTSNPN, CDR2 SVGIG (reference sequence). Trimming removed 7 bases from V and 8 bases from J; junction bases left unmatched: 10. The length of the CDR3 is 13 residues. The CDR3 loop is CAFSLAGEATQYF. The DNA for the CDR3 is TGTGCCTTCAGCCTAGCGGGAGAAGCTACCCAGTACTTC.

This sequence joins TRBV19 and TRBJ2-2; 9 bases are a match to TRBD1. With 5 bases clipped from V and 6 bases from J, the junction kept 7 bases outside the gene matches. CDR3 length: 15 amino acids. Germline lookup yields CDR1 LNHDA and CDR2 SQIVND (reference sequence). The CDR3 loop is CASSGTGSGPGELFF. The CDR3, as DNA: TGTGCCAGTAGTGGGACAGGGTCCGGTCCCGGGGAGCTGTTTTTT.

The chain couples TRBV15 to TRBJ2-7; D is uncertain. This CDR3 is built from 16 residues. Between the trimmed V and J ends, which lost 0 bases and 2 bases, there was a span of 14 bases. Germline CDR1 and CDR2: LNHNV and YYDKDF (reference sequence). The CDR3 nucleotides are TGTGCCACCAGCAGAGATTCCAGTCCTCGGGCCTACGAGCAGTACTTC. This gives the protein CATSRDSSPRAYEQYF.

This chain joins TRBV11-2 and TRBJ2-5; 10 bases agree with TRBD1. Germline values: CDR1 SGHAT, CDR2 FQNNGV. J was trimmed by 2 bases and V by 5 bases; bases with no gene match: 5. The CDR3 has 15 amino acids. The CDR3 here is CASSTGTGAQETQYF. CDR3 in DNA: TGTGCCAGCAGCACCGGGACAGGGGCGCAAGAGACCCAGTACTTC.

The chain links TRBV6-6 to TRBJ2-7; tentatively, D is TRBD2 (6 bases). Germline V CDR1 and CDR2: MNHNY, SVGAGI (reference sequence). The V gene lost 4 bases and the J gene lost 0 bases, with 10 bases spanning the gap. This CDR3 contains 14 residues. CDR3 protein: CASSSTAGSYEQYF. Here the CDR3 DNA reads TGTGCCAGCAGTTCCACAGCGGGCTCCTACGAGCAGTACTTC.

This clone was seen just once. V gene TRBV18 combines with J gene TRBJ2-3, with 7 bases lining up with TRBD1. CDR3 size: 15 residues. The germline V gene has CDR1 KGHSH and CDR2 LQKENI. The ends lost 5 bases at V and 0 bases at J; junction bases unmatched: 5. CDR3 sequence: CASSKDRTSTDTQYF. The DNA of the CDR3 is TGTGCCAGCTCAAAGGACAGGACTAGCACAGATACGCAGTATTTT.

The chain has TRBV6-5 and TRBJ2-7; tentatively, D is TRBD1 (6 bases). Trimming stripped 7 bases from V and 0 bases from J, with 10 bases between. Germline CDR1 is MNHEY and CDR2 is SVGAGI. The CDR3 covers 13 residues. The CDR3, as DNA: TGTGCCAGCAAAGGGACATTCTCCTACGAGCAGTACTTC. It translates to CASKGTFSYEQYF.

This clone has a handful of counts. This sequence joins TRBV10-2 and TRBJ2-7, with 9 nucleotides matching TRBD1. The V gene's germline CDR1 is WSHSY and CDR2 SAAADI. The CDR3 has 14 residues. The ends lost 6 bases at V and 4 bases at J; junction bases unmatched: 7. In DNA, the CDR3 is TGCGCCAGCAGGACCGGGACAGGGTTGTACGAGCAGTACTTC. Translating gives CASRTGTGLYEQYF.